Below are 28 T cell receptor beta chains sequenced from a single sample in a study of T cells after yellow fever vaccination. TCRdb ran MiXCR on the 5' RACE reads and lists one entry per CDR3 protein. The sample consists of under 550,000 distinct CDR3 sequences, less than 25% of them appearing once. The material was PBMCs, obtained around 3 weeks after the first yellow fever vaccination. These receptors all come from a man between 18 and 35 years old who received the YFV17D yellow fever vaccine.

This clonotype came up a few times. The chain joins TRBV7-6 to TRBJ2-7; 13 bases agree with TRBD2. V was clipped by 5 bases and J by 4 bases; unmatched bases: 5. Germline V gene lookup returns CDR1 SGHVS and CDR2 FNYEAQ. This CDR3 is 15 amino acids long. The CDR3 protein is CASSRTSGGAYEQYF. CDR3 nucleotide sequence: TGTGCCAGCAGCCGGACTAGCGGGGGTGCATACGAGCAGTACTTC.

The chain links TRBV7-9 to TRBJ1-2; possibly TRBD1 for D (6 bases). V was cut by 8 bases and J by 7 bases, with 11 bases left in between. This CDR3 region has 11 residues. The V gene's germline CDR1 is SEHNR and CDR2 FQNEAQ (reference sequence). CDR3 sequence: CASGDISGYTF. The CDR3 region has the DNA TGTGCCAGCGGGGACATTTCTGGCTACACCTTC.

The V gene is TRBV25-1, the J gene TRBJ2-5, with 11 bases that match TRBD2. This CDR3 contains 15 residues. Germline V gives CDR1 MGHDK, CDR2 SYGVNS. With V trimmed by 1 base and J by 4 bases, 2 bases remained unmatched. The CDR3 loop is CASSEWGTSGETQYF. In DNA form, the CDR3 reads TGTGCCAGCAGTGAATGGGGGACTAGCGGAGAGACCCAGTACTTC.

This chain links TRBV28 with TRBJ2-7; tentatively, D is TRBD1 (5 bases). Germline V gene lookup returns CDR1 MDHEN and CDR2 SYDVKM. The CDR3 is made up of 16 amino acids. Trimming pared 6 bases from V and 2 bases from J, leaving 20 bases between. DNA for the CDR3: TGTGCCAGCAGCCCCATGGGTGGGGCATCAACCTACGAGCAGTACGTC. Amino acids: CASSPMGGASTYEQYV.

This clonotype has only a few counts. The chain combines TRBV5-1 with TRBJ2-2, with TRBD1 matching 7 bases. The CDR3 sequence is 17 residues long. Germline V CDR1 and CDR2: SGHRS, YFSETQ. V was clipped by 1 base and J by 1 base; unmatched bases: 7. CDR3 bases: TGCGCCAGCAGCTTGCATTTCCGGACAGGGAACACCGGGGAGCTGTTTTTT. This codes for CASSLHFRTGNTGELFF.

This clonotype was counted a few times. The CDR3 DNA is TGTGCCAGCCTCGTGGAGCTCGCTTTCTTT. The encoded protein is CASLVELAFF. The rearrangement joins TRBV2 to TRBJ1-1; D ambiguous. Trimming left V 8 bases short and J 11 bases short, with 12 bases between. The V gene's germline CDR1 is SNHLY and CDR2 FYNNEI. The CDR3 totals 10 residues.

This clonotype came up many times. The rearrangement links TRBV5-5 to TRBJ2-5; no firm D call. CDR3 length equals 16 residues. Germline V gene sequence: CDR1 SGHKS, CDR2 YYEKEE (reference sequence). Trimming stripped 4 bases from V and 1 base from J, with 17 bases between. The CDR3 region is CASSLDRDTIQETQYF. The CDR3 bases are TGTGCCAGCAGCCTGGACCGTGACACCATCCAAGAGACCCAGTACTTC.

The gene calls are TRBV12-3 or TRBV12-4 and TRBJ1-5, with unresolved D. The CDR3 extends over 16 amino acids. The V end was cut by 8 bases, the J end by 4 bases, with 21 bases between. The CDR3 DNA reads TGTGCCAGCCGGCTAGGGCAGGCCTCTTCAAATCAGCCCCAGCATTTT. Its protein is CASRLGQASSNQPQHF.

This chain links TRBV19 with TRBJ1-6, with 7 positions matching TRBD1. CDR3 length equals 13 residues. V shed 10 bases, J shed 4 bases, and the junction held 4 bases outside the gene matches. The germline gives CDR1 LNHDA, CDR2 SQIVND (reference sequence). For the CDR3, the DNA is TGTGCCACCAGGACAGGTTATAATTCACCCCTCCACTTT. The encoded protein is CATRTGYNSPLHF.

The chain recombines TRBV18 with TRBJ1-6, with D possibly being TRBD1 (5 bases). CDR3 length: 18 residues. The V end lost 2 bases, the J end lost 2 bases, and 16 bases lay between the germline ends. In germline, CDR1 is KGHSH, CDR2 LQKENI. CDR3: CASSPVPQGTTYNSPLHF. The CDR3 nucleotides are TGTGCCAGCTCACCAGTCCCTCAAGGGACCACCTATAATTCACCCCTCCACTTT.

J is TRBJ2-2 and V is TRBV9, with D unclear. The CDR3 extends over 14 amino acids. The V and J ends lost 3 bases and 3 bases respectively, with 9 bases between them. CDR1 and CDR2 from the germline V gene are SGDLS and YYNGEE. The CDR3 DNA is TGTGCCAGCAGCGACGACACGTACACCGGGGAGCTGTTTTTT. Its translation is CASSDDTYTGELFF.

This clonotype was found a few times. The chain has TRBV15 and TRBJ2-1; perhaps TRBD2 as D (6 bases). The germline V gene encodes CDR1 LNHNV and CDR2 YYDKDF (reference sequence). The CDR3 spans 16 residues. V lost 4 bases, J lost 6 bases, and 19 bases lay in between. CDR3 in amino acids: CATSNVAVLGPNEQFF. CDR3 nucleotides: TGTGCCACCAGCAATGTAGCGGTTCTGGGGCCCAATGAGCAGTTCTTC.

For this clonotype: The junction shows a germline mismatch at one end, possibly a read error. This sequence joins TRBV2 and TRBJ2-7; the D is unclear. CDR1 is SNHLY, CDR2 FYNNEI, per germline. CDR3 length: 15 amino acids. CDR3 coding DNA: TGTCCCAGCAGTGGATCGGCTTATCTGTACCACGAGCAGTACTTC. This translates into CPSSGSAYLYHEQYF.

V and J are TRBV18 and TRBJ2-7; D is unclear. V was trimmed by 4 bases and J by 6 bases, leaving 13 bases between them. CDR3 size: 13 residues. CDR1 is KGHSH and CDR2 is LQKENI in the germline V gene. CDR3 DNA: TGTGCCAGCTCACTACAGAAGGTATCCGAGCAGTACTTC. Translating it yields CASSLQKVSEQYF.

V usage is TRBV5-4 and J usage is TRBJ2-5, with TRBD1 matching 7 bases. The CDR3 has 20 amino acids. In germline, CDR1 is SGHNT, CDR2 YYREEE (reference sequence). V gave up 1 base and J gave up 1 base; unmatched junction bases: 19. In DNA form, the CDR3 reads TGTGCCAGCAGCTTGAAAGCCAACCGACAGGGCTTCTATATCCAAGAGACCCAGTACTTC. Translation gives CASSLKANRQGFYIQETQYF.

This clonotype was counted between two and nine times. The V call is TRBV3-1, the J call TRBJ1-2; 7 positions agree with TRBD1. Germline V gene data show CDR1 as LGHDT and CDR2 as YNNKEL (reference sequence). Germline trimming cut 6 bases from V and 8 bases from J; bases unmatched to any gene: 9. The CDR3 consists of 13 residues. CDR3 loop: CASSPTGMEGYTF. CDR3 sequence (DNA): TGTGCCAGCAGTCCGACAGGGATGGAGGGCTACACCTTC.

The chain recombines TRBV14 with TRBJ2-3; 8 bases agree with TRBD2. Trimming removed 0 bases from V and 5 bases from J; junction bases left unmatched: 7. Germline CDR1 SGHDN, CDR2 FVKESK. This CDR3 comprises 16 residues. This CDR3 reads CASSQDPTSVRDTQYF. The CDR3 DNA reads TGTGCCAGCAGCCAAGATCCGACTAGCGTTCGAGATACGCAGTATTTT.

This clonotype was seen a handful of times. This chain links TRBV11-2 with TRBJ2-1; no reliable D call. The CDR3 spans 15 residues. CDR1 and CDR2 from the germline V gene are SGHAT and FQNNGV. Trimming removed 8 bases at V and 6 bases at J, with 20 bases between. The CDR3 protein is CASRAPAIPFNEQFF. The DNA of the CDR3 is TGTGCCAGCCGGGCACCAGCCATCCCCTTCAATGAGCAGTTCTTC.

This clonotype showed up just a few times. The chain carries TRBV19 and TRBJ2-1; no definite D call. This CDR3 is 11 amino acids long. With 2 bases removed from V and 8 bases from J, the gap between germline ends came to 4 bases. The germline CDR1 and CDR2 sequences are LNHDA and SQIVND (reference sequence). The CDR3 bases are TGTGCCAGTAGTATATGGGATGAGCAGTTCTTC. Amino acid sequence: CASSIWDEQFF.

This chain joins TRBV6-5 and TRBJ1-2; D is uncertain. This CDR3 contains 13 residues. Germline lookup yields CDR1 MNHEY and CDR2 SVGAGI. V lost 0 bases, J lost 3 bases, and 5 bases lay in between. The CDR3 DNA reads TGTGCCAGCAGTTACTCGGGGTACTATGGCTACACCTTC. Protein: CASSYSGYYGYTF.

This clonotype was seen only a few times. The V call is TRBV6-1, the J call TRBJ1-3; no definite D call. The CDR3 contains 15 residues. Trimming stripped 5 bases from V and 4 bases from J, with 15 bases between. The germline CDR1 and CDR2 sequences are MNHNS and SASEGT. CDR3 residues: CASSLRGPGGNTIYF. The CDR3 DNA reads TGTGCCAGCAGTCTCCGAGGTCCAGGAGGAAACACCATATATTTT.

This chain's CDR3 is CATYVTGYNRFF. The CDR3 region has the DNA TGTGCCACCTATGTGACAGGGTACAACCGGTTCTTC. The rearrangement links TRBV28 to TRBJ2-1; 7 bases match TRBD1. CDR1 and CDR2 (germline): MDHEN, SYDVKM. J gave up 15 bases and V 10 bases, and 15 bases lay outside the gene matches. CDR3 length: 12 residues.

The chain couples TRBV5-5 to TRBJ2-3; maybe TRBD1 (5 bases). The CDR3 contains 14 residues. Trimming removed 4 bases from V and 3 bases from J, with 12 bases in between. Germline V gene sequence: CDR1 SGHKS, CDR2 YYEKEE (reference sequence). CDR3 in DNA: TGTGCCAGCAGCCCCAAGGGGATGACAGATACGCAGTATTTT. Translation: CASSPKGMTDTQYF.

V and J are TRBV3-1 and TRBJ1-2; D gene uncertain. Germline CDR1 LGHDT, CDR2 YNNKEL (reference sequence). There are 13 residues in the CDR3. The V end lost 0 bases, the J end lost 7 bases, and 9 bases lay between the germline ends. CDR3 DNA sequence: TGTGCCAGCAGCCAAGATCGGGGATTTGGCTACACCTTC. It encodes CASSQDRGFGYTF.

J is TRBJ2-7 and V is TRBV20-1; 8 nucleotides align to TRBD1. Germline trimming cut 6 bases from V and 6 bases from J; bases unmatched to any gene: 10. CDR1 is DFQATT and CDR2 is SNEGSKA in the germline V gene (reference sequence). The CDR3 length is 13 residues. CDR3 protein: CSALGQVWPEQYV. The CDR3 bases are TGCAGTGCGCTGGGACAGGTCTGGCCCGAGCAGTACGTC.

Only a few counts were recorded for this clonotype. The chain joins TRBV9 to TRBJ1-4, with 7 bases fitting TRBD1. Losses at the gene ends were 5 bases for V and 4 bases for J; bases not matched to a gene: 8. The CDR3 spans 15 residues. Germline CDR1 reads SGDLS; CDR2 reads YYNGEE. The CDR3 sequence: CASSISGQLNEKLFF. The CDR3 DNA reads as TGTGCCAGCAGTATATCGGGACAGCTTAATGAAAAACTGTTTTTT.

This chain joins TRBV7-2 and TRBJ1-3; 7 bases are shared with TRBD1. V gave up 5 bases and J gave up 4 bases; unmatched junction bases: 8. This CDR3 comprises 15 residues. CDR1 is SGHTA, CDR2 FQGNSA, per germline. CDR3 in amino acids: CASSRTAGGGNTIYF. CDR3 nucleotide sequence: TGTGCCAGCAGCCGGACGGCAGGGGGAGGAAACACCATATATTTT.

The rearrangement links TRBV12-3 or TRBV12-4 to TRBJ1-3; D is unclear. This CDR3 spans 14 amino acids. V lost 6 bases and J 0 bases, leaving 9 bases between the germline ends. Written as DNA, the CDR3 is TGTGCCAGCAGGGCTACCTCCTCTGGAAACACCATATATTTT. This encodes CASRATSSGNTIYF.